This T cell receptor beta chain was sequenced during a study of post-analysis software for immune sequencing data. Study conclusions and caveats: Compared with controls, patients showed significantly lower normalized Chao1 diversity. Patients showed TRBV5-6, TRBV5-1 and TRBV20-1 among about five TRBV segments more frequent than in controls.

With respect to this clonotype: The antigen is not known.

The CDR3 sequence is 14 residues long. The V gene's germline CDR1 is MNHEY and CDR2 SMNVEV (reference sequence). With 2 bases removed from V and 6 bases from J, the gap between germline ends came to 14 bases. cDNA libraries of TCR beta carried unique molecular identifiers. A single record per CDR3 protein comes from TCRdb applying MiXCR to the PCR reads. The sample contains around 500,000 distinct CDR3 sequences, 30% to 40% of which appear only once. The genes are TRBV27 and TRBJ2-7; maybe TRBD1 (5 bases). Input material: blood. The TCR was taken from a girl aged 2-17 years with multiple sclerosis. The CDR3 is CASSLTILRGEQYF. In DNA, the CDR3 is TGTGCCAGCAGTTTAACCATTCTTAGGGGCGAGCAGTACTTC.